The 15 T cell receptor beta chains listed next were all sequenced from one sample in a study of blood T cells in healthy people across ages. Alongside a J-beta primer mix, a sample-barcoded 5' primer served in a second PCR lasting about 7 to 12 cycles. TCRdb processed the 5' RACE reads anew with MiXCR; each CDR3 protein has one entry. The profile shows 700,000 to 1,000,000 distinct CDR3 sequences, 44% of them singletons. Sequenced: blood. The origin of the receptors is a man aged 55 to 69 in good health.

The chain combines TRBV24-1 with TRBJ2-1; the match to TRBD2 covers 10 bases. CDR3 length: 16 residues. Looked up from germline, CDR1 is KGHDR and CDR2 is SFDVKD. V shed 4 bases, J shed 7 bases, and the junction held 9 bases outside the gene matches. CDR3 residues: CATSDPSGGTANEQFF. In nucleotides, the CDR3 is TGTGCCACCAGTGACCCTAGCGGGGGAACAGCGAATGAGCAGTTCTTC.

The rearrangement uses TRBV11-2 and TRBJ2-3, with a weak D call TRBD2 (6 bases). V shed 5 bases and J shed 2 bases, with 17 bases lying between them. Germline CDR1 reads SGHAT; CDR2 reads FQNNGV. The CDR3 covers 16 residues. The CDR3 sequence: CASSAVVRGTTDTQYF. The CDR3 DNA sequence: TGTGCCAGCAGCGCCGTTGTGCGGGGTACCACAGATACGCAGTATTTT.

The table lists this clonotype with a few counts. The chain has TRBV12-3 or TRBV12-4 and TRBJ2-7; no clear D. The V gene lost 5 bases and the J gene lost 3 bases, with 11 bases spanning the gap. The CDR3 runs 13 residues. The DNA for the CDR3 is TGTGCCAGCAGTGTGGGAAGGAACTACGAGCAGTACTTC. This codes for CASSVGRNYEQYF.

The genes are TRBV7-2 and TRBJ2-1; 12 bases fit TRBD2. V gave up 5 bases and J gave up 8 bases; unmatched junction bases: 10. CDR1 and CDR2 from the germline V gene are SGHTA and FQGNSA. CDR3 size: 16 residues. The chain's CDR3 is CASSPRASGGAHEQFF. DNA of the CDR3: TGTGCCAGCAGCCCTCGGGCTAGCGGGGGGGCCCATGAGCAGTTCTTC.

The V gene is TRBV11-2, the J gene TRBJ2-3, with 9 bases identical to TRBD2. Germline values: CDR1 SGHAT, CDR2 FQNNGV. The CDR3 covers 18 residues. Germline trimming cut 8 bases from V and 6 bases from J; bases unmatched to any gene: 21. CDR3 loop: CASSPSPGAGGVRDTQYF. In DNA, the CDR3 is TGTGCCAGCTCTCCCTCCCCAGGTGCGGGGGGGGTTAGGGATACGCAGTATTTT.

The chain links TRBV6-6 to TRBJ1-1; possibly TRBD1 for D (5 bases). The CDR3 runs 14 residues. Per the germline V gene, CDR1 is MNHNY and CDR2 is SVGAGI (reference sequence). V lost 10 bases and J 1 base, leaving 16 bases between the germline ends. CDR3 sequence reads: CAIRRGRSNTEAFF. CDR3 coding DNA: TGTGCCATCCGGCGGGGCCGATCGAACACTGAAGCTTTCTTT.

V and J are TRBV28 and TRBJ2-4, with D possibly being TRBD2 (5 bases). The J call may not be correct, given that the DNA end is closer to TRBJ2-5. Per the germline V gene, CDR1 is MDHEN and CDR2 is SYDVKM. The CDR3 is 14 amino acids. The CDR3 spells CASTLGLASETQYF. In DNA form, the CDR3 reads TGTGCCAGCACCCTGGGCCTAGCTTCAGAGACCCAGTACTTC.

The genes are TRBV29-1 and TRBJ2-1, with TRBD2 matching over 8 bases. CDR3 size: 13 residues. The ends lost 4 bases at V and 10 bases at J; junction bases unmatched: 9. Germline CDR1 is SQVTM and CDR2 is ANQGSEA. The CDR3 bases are TGCAGCGTTGGGGCGGGGGGCTCGTACGAGCAGTTCTTC. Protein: CSVGAGGSYEQFF.

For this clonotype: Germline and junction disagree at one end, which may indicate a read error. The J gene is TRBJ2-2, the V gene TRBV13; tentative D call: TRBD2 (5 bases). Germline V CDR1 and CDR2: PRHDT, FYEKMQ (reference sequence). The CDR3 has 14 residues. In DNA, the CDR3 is TGTGTCAGCGGTGGAGCTACGGGGACCGGGGAGCTGTTTTTT. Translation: CVSGGATGTGELFF.

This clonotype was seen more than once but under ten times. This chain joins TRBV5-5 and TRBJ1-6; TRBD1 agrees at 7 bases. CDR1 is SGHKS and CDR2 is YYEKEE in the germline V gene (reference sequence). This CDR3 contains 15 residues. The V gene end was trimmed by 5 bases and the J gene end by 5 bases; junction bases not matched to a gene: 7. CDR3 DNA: TGTGCCAGCAGTTTGCCGGGACAGAATAATTCACCCCTCCACTTT. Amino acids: CASSLPGQNNSPLHF.

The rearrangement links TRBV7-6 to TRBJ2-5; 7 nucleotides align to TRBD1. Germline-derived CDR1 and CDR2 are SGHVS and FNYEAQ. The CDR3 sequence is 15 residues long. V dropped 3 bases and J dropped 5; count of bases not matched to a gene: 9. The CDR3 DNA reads TGTGCCAGCAGCTTGATAAGACAGGGTGGGGAGACCCAGTACTTC. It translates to CASSLIRQGGETQYF.

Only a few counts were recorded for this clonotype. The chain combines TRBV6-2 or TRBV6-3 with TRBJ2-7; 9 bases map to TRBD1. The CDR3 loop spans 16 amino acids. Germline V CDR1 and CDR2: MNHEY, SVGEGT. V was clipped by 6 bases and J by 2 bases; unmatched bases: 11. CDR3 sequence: CASSKTGQGGPYEQYF. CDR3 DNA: TGTGCCAGCAGCAAGACGGGACAGGGAGGGCCCTACGAGCAGTACTTC.

This chain's CDR3 is CASSLAWDTEAFF. CDR3 coding DNA: TGTGCCAGCAGCTTAGCGTGGGACACTGAAGCTTTCTTT. The chain employs TRBV7-9 and TRBJ1-1; D call uncertain. The ends were cut back, 0 bases at V and 3 bases at J, with 5 bases in the middle. This CDR3 contains 13 residues. Germline CDR1 reads SEHNR; CDR2 reads FQNEAQ (reference sequence).

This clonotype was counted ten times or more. The CDR3 protein is CASSQDSRRFYEQYF. CDR3 nucleotides: TGCGCCAGCAGCCAAGATTCGAGAAGGTTCTACGAGCAGTACTTC. This rearrangement joins TRBV4-3 to TRBJ2-7, with no clear D. Trimming pared 0 bases from V and 3 bases from J, leaving 12 bases between. The CDR3 contains 15 residues. Germline lookup yields CDR1 LGHNA and CDR2 YSLEER.

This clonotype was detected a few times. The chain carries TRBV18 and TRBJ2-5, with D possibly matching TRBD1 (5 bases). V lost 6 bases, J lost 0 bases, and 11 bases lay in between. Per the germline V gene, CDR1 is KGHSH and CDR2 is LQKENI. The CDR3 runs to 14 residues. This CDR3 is CASSLMTDQETQYF. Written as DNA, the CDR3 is TGTGCCAGCTCTCTGATGACAGACCAAGAGACCCAGTACTTC.